A single sample gave rise to the 17 T cell receptor beta chains below, sequenced in a study of CD8 T cells in ankylosing spondylitis. TCRdb called the 5' RACE reads again in MiXCR, with one record for every CDR3 protein. The table has 250,000 to 300,000 distinct CDR3 sequences, over 15% seen once; the top ten hold less than 9.5%. The material sequenced was blood, either unsorted or a sorted T cell fraction (not recorded which). These receptors were collected from a male donor with ankylosing spondylitis or in good health (not recorded which).

This clonotype was seen ten or more times. The chain carries TRBV5-1 and TRBJ2-3; possible D gene TRBD2, 6 bases. Trimming stripped 2 bases from V and 2 bases from J, with 9 bases between. Germline loops: CDR1 SGHRS, CDR2 YFSETQ. CDR3 size: 14 residues. The CDR3 loop reads CASSFGGATDTQYF. CDR3 coding DNA: TGCGCCAGCAGCTTCGGGGGTGCCACAGATACGCAGTATTTT.

This clonotype was seen more than once but under ten times. The chain carries TRBV4-2 and TRBJ2-2, with 8 bases identical to TRBD2. Germline CDR1 LGHNA, CDR2 YNFKEQ. Losses at the gene ends were 1 base for V and 4 bases for J; bases not matched to a gene: 5. This CDR3 is built from 16 residues. CDR3 sequence (DNA): TGTGCCAGCAGCCAAGGTGACCTAGCGGGCACCGGGGAGCTGTTTTTT. Translation gives CASSQGDLAGTGELFF.

The V and J genes are TRBV28 and TRBJ2-5; 8 bases agree with TRBD2. J gave up 4 bases and V 6 bases, and 16 bases lay outside the gene matches. Germline loops: CDR1 MDHEN, CDR2 SYDVKM. CDR3 length: 17 amino acids. CDR3 in amino acids: CASSSIFRLANVETQYF. In DNA form, the CDR3 reads TGTGCCAGCAGCTCGATCTTTCGACTAGCGAACGTAGAGACCCAGTACTTC. The complete variable domain, with remaining parts taken from reference TRBV28 and TRBJ2-5, reads DVKVTQSSRYLVKRTGEKVFLECVQDMDHENMFWYRQDPGLGLRLIYFSYDVKMKEKGDIPEGYSVSREKKERFSLILESASTNQTSMYLCASSSIFRLANVETQYFGPGTRLLVL.

The rearrangement links TRBV20-1 to TRBJ2-5; possible D gene TRBD2, 6 bases. V lost 3 bases, J lost 2 bases, and 13 bases lay in between. This CDR3 has 14 residues. Germline CDR1 reads DFQATT; CDR2 reads SNEGSKA (reference sequence). The CDR3 protein is CSASLLGTQETQYF. CDR3 coding DNA: TGCAGTGCTAGCCTTTTGGGGACTCAAGAGACCCAGTACTTC.

About this clonotype: The junction departs from germline at one end; a sequencing error may be responsible. This chain links TRBV3-1 with TRBJ1-1, with 11 bases fitting TRBD1. CDR3 size: 15 residues. Germline V gene lookup returns CDR1 LGHDT and CDR2 YNNKEL (reference sequence). This chain's CDR3 is CASSQLWTGGTEAVF. The CDR3 DNA reads TGTGCCAGCAGCCAACTTTGGACAGGGGGCACTGAAGCTGTCTTT. The full variable domain, completed using reference TRBV3-1 and TRBJ1-1, is DTAVSQTPKYLVTQMGNDKSIKCEQNLGHDTMYWYKQDSKKFLKIMFSYNNKELIINETVPNRFSPKSPDKAHLNLHINSLELGDSAVYFCASSQLWTGGTEAVFGQGTRLTVV.

The V and J genes are TRBV20-1 and TRBJ2-6, with 13 bases matching TRBD2. V lost 6 bases, J lost 2 bases, and 4 bases stayed unmatched. Germline V gene sequence: CDR1 DFQATT, CDR2 SNEGSKA (reference sequence). The length of the CDR3 is 16 residues. CDR3 sequence: CSAGTSGVAGANVLTF. In DNA form, the CDR3 reads TGCAGTGCCGGGACTAGCGGGGTCGCTGGGGCCAACGTCCTGACTTTC.

This clonotype turned up a few times. The chain recombines TRBV12-3 or TRBV12-4 with TRBJ1-4, with D perhaps TRBD1 (6 bases). The CDR3 length is 14 residues. The V and J ends lost 5 bases and 8 bases respectively, with 15 bases between them. In DNA, the CDR3 is TGTGCCAGCAGTAGGACAGAGGGAGGAGAAAAACTGTTTTTT. Its translation is CASSRTEGGEKLFF.

A few counts support this clonotype. The gene calls are TRBV5-6 and TRBJ2-6; a weak D match, TRBD1 (6 bases). Germline CDR1 is SGHDT and CDR2 is YYEEEE. The length of the CDR3 is 17 residues. Trimming cost V 4 bases and J 1 base, with 15 bases left between them. CDR3 nucleotides: TGTGCCAGCAGCCACGGACAGAACCCATCTGGGGCCAACGTCCTGACTTTC. Translated, it gives CASSHGQNPSGANVLTF.

This CDR3 is CASSLGGRAAAFF. Here the CDR3 DNA reads TGCGCCAGCAGCCTGGGGGGACGGGCTGCAGCTTTCTTT. The chain has TRBV5-1 and TRBJ1-1; a possible D gene is TRBD1 (5 bases). The germline CDR1 and CDR2 sequences are SGHRS and YFSETQ. The V gene lost 4 bases and the J gene lost 10 bases, with 17 bases spanning the gap. This CDR3 contains 13 residues.

In its sample, this clonotype was seen a few times. The chain uses TRBV24-1 and TRBJ2-1, with 14 bases fitting TRBD2. This CDR3 comprises 15 residues. CDR1 is KGHDR, CDR2 SFDVKD, per germline. V was clipped by 4 bases and J by 9 bases; unmatched bases: 4. CDR3 in DNA: TGTGCCACCAGTGACCCGGGACTAGCGGGAGCTGAGCAGTTCTTC. Amino acid sequence: CATSDPGLAGAEQFF.

This clonotype came up a few times. In nucleotides, the CDR3 is TGTGCCATCAAAGGGGACGGTAGGGAAAAACTGTTTTTT. Translating it yields CAIKGDGREKLFF. V is TRBV10-3 and J is TRBJ1-4; D is possibly TRBD1 (5 bases). The CDR3 is made up of 13 amino acids. Germline-derived CDR1 and CDR2 are ENHRY and SYGVKD. The V end lost 7 bases, the J end lost 8 bases, and 14 bases lay between the germline ends.

The V gene is TRBV6-1, the J gene TRBJ2-3, with TRBD2 matching over 8 bases. The CDR3 loop spans 14 amino acids. Germline assignment: CDR1 MNHNS and CDR2 SASEGT. V was pared by 4 bases and J by 1 base, with 1 base of the junction left unmatched. As DNA, the CDR3 is TGTGCCAGCAGTGCACTAGCGGGCACAGATACGCAGTATTTT. Translated, it gives CASSALAGTDTQYF.

This rearrangement joins TRBV7-2 to TRBJ1-5; D is perhaps TRBD1 (6 bases). Germline V CDR1 and CDR2: SGHTA, FQGNSA. This CDR3 has 14 residues. V was shortened by 6 bases and J by 6 bases, with 15 bases between the two germline ends. Here the CDR3 reads CASSPQGYGQPQHF. CDR3 nucleotides: TGTGCCAGCAGTCCACAGGGTTACGGTCAGCCCCAGCATTTT. Variable domain in full (rest from reference TRBV7-2 and TRBJ1-5): GAGVSQSPSNKVTEKGKDVELRCDPISGHTALYWYRQSLGQGLEFLIYFQGNSAPDKSGLPSDRFSAERTGGSVSTLTIQRTQQEDSAVYLCASSPQGYGQPQHFGDGTRLSIL.

This clonotype was detected many times. The chain uses TRBV27 and TRBJ1-5, with unresolved D. This CDR3 spans 13 amino acids. Trimming removed 2 bases from V and 5 bases from J, with 7 bases in between. Germline assignment: CDR1 MNHEY and CDR2 SMNVEV (reference sequence). CDR3 in DNA: TGTGCCAGCAGTTTAATGCCCTATCAGCCCCAGCATTTT. Its protein product is CASSLMPYQPQHF.

This clonotype was found a few times. The chain links TRBV4-1 to TRBJ2-7; D is unresolved. Germline V gene data show CDR1 as MGHRA and CDR2 as YSYEKL. V was cut by 1 base and J by 4 bases, with 5 bases left in between. The CDR3 covers 12 residues. The CDR3 DNA sequence: TGCGCCAGCAGCCAAGGACAATACGAGCAGTACGTC. Translation gives CASSQGQYEQYV.

This clonotype has at least ten counts. The chain links TRBV3-1 to TRBJ2-3, with 9 nucleotides matching TRBD2. V shed 2 bases and J 5 bases; nucleotides not matched to a gene: 5. Germline-derived CDR1 and CDR2 are LGHDT and YNNKEL (reference sequence). The CDR3 length is 15 residues. The CDR3 region is CASSQSPSGIDTQYF. The CDR3 region has the DNA TGTGCCAGCAGCCAATCTCCTAGCGGGATAGATACGCAGTATTTT.

The rearrangement uses TRBV12-3 or TRBV12-4 and TRBJ2-3; D gene uncertain. Trimming stripped 5 bases from V and 4 bases from J, with 4 bases between. The CDR3 spans 11 residues. This CDR3 reads CASSRADTQYF. The CDR3, as DNA: TGTGCCAGCAGTCGCGCAGATACGCAGTATTTT.